Presented here are 32 T cell receptor beta chains from one specimen sequenced in a study of neurological immune-mediated disorders. TCRdb re-called the 5' RACE reads with MiXCR, one entry per CDR3 protein. The sample holds tens of thousands of distinct CDR3 sequences, around 5% seen once. The sample taken for sequencing was PBMCs. The source of these receptors is a young man with multiple sclerosis.

In this sample, this clonotype turned up many times. The chain combines TRBV30 with TRBJ1-4; D unclear. In germline, CDR1 is GTSNPN, CDR2 SVGIG (reference sequence). Trimming cost V 0 bases and J 6 bases, with 8 bases left between them. The CDR3 has 13 amino acids. The CDR3 spells CAWSVQIDEKLFF. For the CDR3, the DNA is TGTGCCTGGAGTGTCCAGATTGATGAAAAACTGTTTTTT.

This clonotype was detected many times. The rearrangement links TRBV5-1 to TRBJ2-2; D is ambiguous. Germline CDR1 reads SGHRS; CDR2 reads YFSETQ. The CDR3 covers 15 residues. V lost 1 base to trimming and J lost 2 bases, with 9 bases between them. CDR3 protein: CASSLLAGNTGELFF. The CDR3 DNA reads TGCGCCAGCAGCTTGCTTGCAGGAAACACCGGGGAGCTGTTTTTT.

This clonotype has ten or more counts. The rearrangement links TRBV5-6 to TRBJ2-3; 8 nucleotides align to TRBD2. Trimming took 4 bases from V and 3 from J; bases not matched to a gene: 7. Germline values: CDR1 SGHDT, CDR2 YYEEEE. The CDR3 totals 15 residues. CDR3 in amino acids: CASSLRLASTDTQYF. In nucleotides, the CDR3 is TGTGCCAGCAGCCTCCGACTAGCGTCTACAGATACGCAGTATTTT.

This clonotype was seen ten or more times. The CDR3 reads CASRLGTTNEKLFF. The CDR3 nucleotides read TGCGCCAGCAGACTAGGGACAACTAATGAAAAACTGTTTTTT. This rearrangement joins TRBV5-1 to TRBJ1-4; D unclear. The CDR3 spans 14 residues. Germline CDR1 SGHRS, CDR2 YFSETQ. Trimming took 5 bases from V and 0 from J, leaving 8 bases between them.

This clonotype was seen repeatedly, ten times or more. The chain employs TRBV20-1 and TRBJ2-7; the D gene is possibly TRBD2 (6 bases). CDR3 length: 14 amino acids. V lost 4 bases, J lost 0 bases, and 13 bases lay in between. The germline gives CDR1 DFQATT, CDR2 SNEGSKA (reference sequence). The CDR3 is CSATGTQSSYEQYF. DNA of the CDR3: TGCAGTGCTACTGGGACTCAGAGCTCCTACGAGCAGTACTTC.

The sample holds many counts of this clonotype. The V gene is TRBV29-1, the J gene TRBJ2-7; 7 nucleotides agree with TRBD2. Trimming at V came to 0 bases and at J to 3 bases, leaving 5 bases not matched to a gene. Germline V lookup: CDR1 SQVTM, CDR2 ANQGSEA. The CDR3 has 14 residues. CDR3 in amino acids: CSVEEGGEGYEQYF. CDR3 DNA sequence: TGCAGCGTTGAAGAAGGAGGGGAGGGCTACGAGCAGTACTTC.

This clonotype came up many times. This chain connects TRBV12-3 or TRBV12-4 to TRBJ1-1, with a possible D match to TRBD1 (5 bases). The V end lost 7 bases, the J end lost 0 bases, and 9 bases lay between the germline ends. CDR3 length: 13 residues. The CDR3 is CASNRQMNTEAFF. The CDR3 nucleotides read TGTGCCAGCAACCGACAGATGAACACTGAAGCTTTCTTT.

The chain has TRBV7-2 and TRBJ2-1; 7 bases align to TRBD2. Germline trimming cut 5 bases from V and 4 bases from J; bases unmatched to any gene: 8. This CDR3 has 15 amino acids. CDR1 is SGHTA, CDR2 FQGNSA, per germline. CDR3 sequence: CASSLGTIGYNEQFF. CDR3 DNA sequence: TGTGCCAGCAGCCTCGGGACTATCGGATACAATGAGCAGTTCTTC.

This clonotype was seen ten or more times. The gene calls are TRBV20-1 and TRBJ1-1; D may be TRBD1 (6 bases). In germline, CDR1 is DFQATT, CDR2 SNEGSKA (reference sequence). This CDR3 region has 15 residues. V gave up 4 bases and J gave up 5 bases, with 20 bases separating them. For the CDR3, the DNA is TGCAGTGCTAATATTAAATCGGGGGCAAGGACTGAAGCTTTCTTT. Protein sequence: CSANIKSGARTEAFF.

The sample holds many counts of this clonotype. This sequence may be a read error, since a much larger clone differs from it by one base. This chain links TRBV24-1 with TRBJ2-1, with 7 bases identical to TRBD2. This CDR3 contains 15 residues. Germline V lookup: CDR1 KGHDR, CDR2 SFDVKD. V dropped 6 bases and J dropped 1; count of bases not matched to a gene: 5. CDR3 DNA sequence: TGTGCCACCAGTAGGCGGGGGAGATCCTACAATGAGCAGTTCTTC. It encodes CATSRRGRSYNEQFF.

This clonotype was seen ten or more times. The genes are TRBV5-5 and TRBJ1-6, with D maybe TRBD1 (5 bases). Per germline, CDR1 SGHKS and CDR2 YYEKEE (reference sequence). The CDR3 consists of 16 residues. Trimming removed 2 bases from V and 7 bases from J, with 16 bases in between. This CDR3 is CASSLSGTGINSPLHF. Written as DNA, the CDR3 is TGTGCCAGCAGCTTATCCGGGACGGGGATAAATTCACCCCTCCACTTT.

This clonotype was seen ten or more times. The chain carries TRBV7-2 and TRBJ2-7, with 7 bases fitting TRBD2. This CDR3 has 15 amino acids. Trimming took 0 bases from V and 6 from J; bases not matched to a gene: 8. Looked up from germline, CDR1 is SGHTA and CDR2 is FQGNSA. CDR3 residues: CASSLALGRTGEQYF. In DNA, the CDR3 is TGTGCCAGCAGCTTAGCGCTCGGGAGGACCGGCGAGCAGTACTTC. Full variable domain (remainder filled in from reference TRBV7-2 and TRBJ2-7): GAGVSQSPSNKVTEKGKDVELRCDPISGHTALYWYRQSLGQGLEFLIYFQGNSAPDKSGLPSDRFSAERTGGSVSTLTIQRTQQEDSAVYLCASSLALGRTGEQYFGPGTRLTVT.

This clonotype was seen many times. The chain recombines TRBV6-5 with TRBJ2-3; D gene unclear. Germline lookup yields CDR1 MNHEY and CDR2 SVGAGI. The CDR3 sequence is 14 residues long. V shed 0 bases and J shed 6 bases, with 10 bases lying between them. In nucleotides, the CDR3 is TGTGCCAGCAGTTACTCCCAGCCTGCCGATACGCAGTATTTT. It specifies CASSYSQPADTQYF.

This clonotype was detected many times. The chain joins TRBV7-6 to TRBJ2-5, with a weak D call TRBD1 (6 bases). V lost 3 bases and J 4 bases, leaving 12 bases between the germline ends. This CDR3 has 14 residues. Germline-derived CDR1 and CDR2 are SGHVS and FNYEAQ. CDR3 residues: CASSFKQGPETQYF. The CDR3 DNA sequence: TGTGCCAGCAGCTTTAAACAGGGTCCAGAGACCCAGTACTTC. The full variable domain, with the rest looked up from reference TRBV7-6 and TRBJ2-5, is GAGVSQSPRYKVTKRGQDVALRCDPISGHVSLYWYRQALGQGPEFLTYFNYEAQQDKSGLPNDRFSAERPEGSISTLTIQRTEQRDSAMYRCASSFKQGPETQYFGPGTRLLVL.

This clonotype was counted many times. This sequence joins TRBV7-2 and TRBJ2-5; possible D gene TRBD2, 5 bases. The CDR3 totals 13 residues. V was trimmed by 1 base and J by 5 bases, leaving 8 bases between them. Germline V gene sequence: CDR1 SGHTA, CDR2 FQGNSA. CDR3 residues: CASSLERRETQYF. In DNA form, the CDR3 reads TGTGCCAGCAGCTTAGAGCGGCGTGAGACCCAGTACTTC.

In this sample, this clonotype turned up many times. The CDR3 ends on some other residue instead of the conserved phenylalanine or tryptophan, so this is likely a read error. The limits of the CDR3 on the DNA are not certain, so only TCRdb's listed CDR3 is given. This chain joins TRBV6-4 and TRBJ1-4; the table assigns TRBD1, which was not confirmed against the DNA. The CDR3 length equals 8 residues, ends included. The germline V gene has CDR1 MRHNA and CDR2 SNTAGT. CDR3 loop: CASMGVGL.

As regards this clonotype: A much bigger clone sits one base away, suggesting this may be a read error. This chain joins TRBV4-3 and TRBJ1-6; D remains unclear. Germline V gene lookup returns CDR1 LGHNA and CDR2 YSLEER. This CDR3 contains 15 residues. The V end lost 0 bases, the J end lost 9 bases, and 12 bases lay between the germline ends. For the CDR3, the DNA is TGCGCCAGCAGCCAAGAAGGGCAATCTGGTTCACCCCTCCACTTT. Amino acid sequence: CASSQEGQSGSPLHF.

This clonotype has ten or more counts. The gene calls are TRBV3-1 and TRBJ1-1; D is uncertain. V gave up 4 bases and J gave up 2 bases, with 11 bases separating them. The CDR3 contains 14 residues. The V gene's germline CDR1 is LGHDT and CDR2 YNNKEL (reference sequence). The CDR3 spells CASSPSSKNTEAFF. For the CDR3, the DNA is TGTGCCAGCAGCCCCTCCTCCAAAAACACTGAAGCTTTCTTT.

In its sample, this clonotype was seen many times. This sequence joins TRBV20-1 and TRBJ2-1, with TRBD2 identical over 9 bases. CDR1 DFQATT and CDR2 SNEGSKA come from the germline V gene (reference sequence). V lost 1 base and J lost 2; bases outside the gene matches: 3. This CDR3 contains 15 residues. CDR3 in DNA: TGCAGTGCTAGAGGTCGCGGGAGGGCCTACAATGAGCAGTTCTTC. Its protein product is CSARGRGRAYNEQFF.

This clonotype was seen many times. V and J are TRBV25-1 and TRBJ1-2; maybe TRBD1 (5 bases). The CDR3 runs 13 residues. Germline V gene data show CDR1 as MGHDK and CDR2 as SYGVNS. V lost 2 bases and J lost 2, with 6 bases in between. The CDR3 loop is CASSEPGNYGYTF. DNA for the CDR3: TGTGCCAGCAGTGAACCAGGGAACTATGGCTACACCTTC.

Many counts were recorded for this clonotype. J is TRBJ1-2 and V is TRBV20-1; TRBD1 matches 8 bases. Germline CDR1 and CDR2: DFQATT and SNEGSKA (reference sequence). CDR3 length: 14 residues. After removal of 2 bases from V and 5 bases from J, the junction contained 7 bases not matched to a gene. The DNA for the CDR3 is TGCAGTGCTAGACGAGGACAGGGTTTTTATGGCTACACCTTC. Its protein product is CSARRGQGFYGYTF.

This clonotype was observed many times. J is TRBJ2-1 and V is TRBV4-2; 10 bases map to TRBD2. CDR3 length: 17 residues. CDR1 and CDR2 from the germline V gene are LGHNA and YNFKEQ. Trimming took 0 bases from V and 5 from J; bases not matched to a gene: 7. The chain's CDR3 is CASSQELSGGGNNEQFF. CDR3 bases: TGTGCCAGCAGCCAAGAATTGAGCGGGGGGGGTAACAATGAGCAGTTCTTC.

Many counts were recorded for this clonotype. The V call is TRBV5-1, the J call TRBJ2-7, with 9 positions matching TRBD2. V lost 1 base to trimming and J lost 2 bases; unmatched junction nucleotides: 4. CDR1 is SGHRS and CDR2 is YFSETQ in the germline V gene. This CDR3 region has 15 residues. CDR3: CASSLSGGKTYEQYF. Written as DNA, the CDR3 is TGCGCCAGCAGCTTGAGCGGGGGGAAGACCTACGAGCAGTACTTC.

Many counts were recorded for this clonotype. This chain connects TRBV20-1 to TRBJ2-2, with D possibly TRBD1 on 5 matching bases. Trimming shortened V by 3 bases and J by 8 bases, and 10 bases separated the two germline ends. Per germline, CDR1 DFQATT and CDR2 SNEGSKA (reference sequence). There are 12 residues in the CDR3. CDR3 coding DNA: TGCAGTGCTAGTTGGGGCGTGGGGGAGCTGTTTTTT. This translates into CSASWGVGELFF.

This clonotype was recorded many times. The chain joins TRBV5-1 to TRBJ2-7; 14 bases match TRBD2. Germline V gives CDR1 SGHRS, CDR2 YFSETQ. CDR3 size: 17 residues. Trimming cost V 0 bases and J 0 bases; bases outside gene matches: 2. CDR3 loop: CASSLAGTSGSSYEQYF. The DNA for the CDR3 is TGCGCCAGCAGCTTGGCCGGGACTAGCGGGAGCTCCTACGAGCAGTACTTC.

This clonotype has ten or more counts. The chain links TRBV20-1 to TRBJ2-1; 11 nucleotides agree with TRBD2. In germline, CDR1 is DFQATT, CDR2 SNEGSKA (reference sequence). The CDR3 totals 16 residues. J lost 4 bases, V lost 0 bases, and 5 bases had no gene match. Written as DNA, the CDR3 is TGCAGTGCTAGAGATCTGACTAGCGGGGCTTACAATGAGCAGTTCTTC. Residues: CSARDLTSGAYNEQFF.

This clonotype appeared many times. V gene TRBV5-6 combines with J gene TRBJ2-2; D might be TRBD2 (6 bases). The CDR3 is 17 residues long. Germline V gives CDR1 SGHDT, CDR2 YYEEEE. The V gene lost 1 base and the J gene lost 0 bases, with 13 bases spanning the gap. CDR3 residues: CASSLRRVRPNTGELFF. CDR3 coding DNA: TGTGCCAGCAGCTTGCGGAGGGTCAGACCGAACACCGGGGAGCTGTTTTTT.

This clonotype has a count of ten or more. V and J are TRBV20-1 and TRBJ1-5; tentatively, D is TRBD1 (6 bases). The V and J ends lost 3 bases and 8 bases respectively, with 14 bases between them. Germline lookup yields CDR1 DFQATT and CDR2 SNEGSKA (reference sequence). This CDR3 has 13 residues. The CDR3 protein is CSASRQAVEPQHF. The CDR3 coding sequence is TGCAGTGCTAGCAGACAGGCTGTAGAGCCCCAGCATTTT.

This clonotype came up a few times. The rearrangement joins TRBV5-1 to TRBJ1-2; D gene ambiguous. V was clipped by 4 bases and J by 0 bases, with 10 bases between them. Per the germline V gene, CDR1 is SGHRS and CDR2 is YFSETQ. This CDR3 region has 14 residues. CDR3 DNA: TGCGCCAGCAGCCAGGCCGGAGCTAACTATGGCTACACCTTC. Translation: CASSQAGANYGYTF.

This clonotype was seen many times. The junction departs from the called germline gene at one end, perhaps through a read error. The rearrangement uses TRBV3-1 and TRBJ1-3; D gene uncertain. Germline V gene data show CDR1 as LGHDT and CDR2 as YNNKEL (reference sequence). CDR3 length equals 14 residues. CDR3 amino acids: CASSRVMGGKTIYF. The CDR3 DNA follows: TGTGCCAGCAGCCGTGTAATGGGTGGAAAAACCATATATTTT.

With respect to this clonotype: It may be a read error: a sequence one base away is much more abundant. The chain couples TRBV12-3 or TRBV12-4 to TRBJ2-7; 7 bases match TRBD1. CDR3 length: 13 residues. Trimming removed 7 bases from V and 3 bases from J; junction bases left unmatched: 6. CDR3 residues: CASTGGKNYEQYF. For the CDR3, the DNA is TGTGCCAGCACAGGGGGAAAGAACTACGAGCAGTACTTC.

This clonotype was seen at least ten times. CDR3 coding DNA: TGTGCCAGCAGCGGTGGACTAGCGGGAGTTGATGGTGAGCAGTTCTTC. Its protein product is CASSGGLAGVDGEQFF. The V call is TRBV7-2, the J call TRBJ2-1, with 13 bases aligning to TRBD2. V shed 5 bases and J 9 bases; nucleotides not matched to a gene: 10. This CDR3 is built from 16 residues. CDR1 and CDR2 (germline): SGHTA, FQGNSA.